The clone carrying this T cell receptor (beta chain) was seen a few times. Its antigen remains unidentified. This entry comes from a study of CD8+ T cells in alopecia areata. Study details: A 6-month period off drug followed tofacitinib, which lasted 6 to 18 months. Study-level results: In scalp and blood during tofacitinib, many expanded lesional clones persisted. Scalp specimens additionally yield sequences from normal skin's resident alphabeta T cells.

The treatment here: oral pan-JAK inhibitor, 5-10 mg twice daily. The sequencing template was cDNA reverse transcribed from extracted RNA. Using immunoSEQ multiplex PCR, the repertoire was profiled, and TCRdb retains in-frame clones only, with some absent. Of fewer than 150,000 clones in the sample, less than 75% were seen once. The germline V and J ends were trimmed by 7 bases and 4 bases, with 19 bases remaining between them. This CDR3 contains 14 residues. Germline CDR1 SQVTM, CDR2 ANQGSEA. This specimen consisted of CD8+ T cells sorted from blood, obtained at week 4, from a patient treated with tofacitinib. The receptor was isolated from a human donor with alopecia areata. J is TRBJ1-2 and V is TRBV29-1; perhaps TRBD1 as D (5 bases). The CDR3 sequence is CSDLTTGEVYGYTF. CDR3 bases: TGCAGCGACCTGACCACGGGGGAGGTCTATGGCTACACCTTC.